This TCR beta chain was sequenced for a study of CD4 and CD8 cells across lung adenocarcinoma regions. Samples came from patients with localized non-small cell lung adenocarcinoma. This clonotype is large in the sample. TCRdb passed the PCR reads through MiXCR, listing each CDR3 protein once. The repertoire holds about 3,300 distinct CDR3 sequences, with 65% as singletons. The CDR3 covers 16 residues. Trimming left V 1 base short and J 5 bases short, with 17 bases between. Germline CDR1 MNHNS, CDR2 SASEGT. The sequence came from a female donor with lung adenocarcinoma. The CD4 and CD8 labels of this study may be unreliable. The sequenced sample was CD8+ T cells from the margin of a lung tumor. The rearrangement joins TRBV6-1 to TRBJ1-2; D is perhaps TRBD1 (6 bases). The CDR3 spells CASSEGTDTALYGYTF. The CDR3 DNA reads as TGTGCCAGCAGTGAAGGGACAGACACAGCGCTATATGGCTACACCTTC.